Each of the 24 T cell receptor beta chains below was sequenced from the same sample in a study of shared clonotypes between healthy human individuals. The method was immunoSEQ multiplex PCR; TCRdb's version includes in-frame clones alone and lacks a portion of them. This table has 2.5 million or so clones, roughly 92% appearing once. Sequencing input: naive CD4+ T cells sorted from blood. Subset specified: CD45RA+ positively selected. These TCRs come from a man younger than 35 in good health.

The rearrangement joins TRBV6-5 to TRBJ1-1, with 8 bases lining up with TRBD1. With 6 bases clipped from V and 4 bases from J, the junction kept 7 bases outside the gene matches. The CDR3 spans 14 residues. Germline CDR1 is MNHEY and CDR2 is SVGAGI. CDR3 in amino acids: CASRPTGGGTEAFF. CDR3 DNA: TGTGCCAGCAGACCTACAGGGGGAGGCACTGAAGCTTTCTTT.

This chain connects TRBV29-1 to TRBJ1-2; D ambiguous. The CDR3 consists of 11 residues. Trimming cost V 4 bases and J 2 bases, with 5 bases left between them. Germline-derived CDR1 and CDR2 are SQVTM and ANQGSEA. CDR3 sequence: CSVGVNYGYTF. The CDR3 DNA follows: TGCAGCGTTGGGGTAAACTATGGCTACACCTTC.

The genes are TRBV10-2 and TRBJ2-7; D perhaps matches TRBD2 (5 bases). Germline loops: CDR1 WSHSY, CDR2 SAAADI. The length of the CDR3 is 13 residues. Trimming cost V 7 bases and J 6 bases, with 16 bases left between them. DNA for the CDR3: TGCGCCAGCACGGCGGGTCCCCTCCTCGAGCAGTACTTC. Translating gives CASTAGPLLEQYF.

This chain links TRBV7-9 with TRBJ1-1, with D tentatively TRBD1 (5 bases). CDR1 and CDR2 from the germline V gene are SEHNR and FQNEAQ (reference sequence). The CDR3 runs 14 residues. Trimming left V 4 bases short and J 1 base short, with 10 bases between. In DNA form, the CDR3 reads TGTGCCAGCAGCTGGGGACGGCAGAACACTGAAGCTTTCTTT. Protein: CASSWGRQNTEAFF. The whole variable domain, remainder taken from reference TRBV7-9 and TRBJ1-1, is DTGVSQNPRHKITKRGQNVTFRCDPISEHNRLYWYRQTLGQGPEFLTYFQNEAQLEKSRLLSDRFSAERPKGSFSTLEIQRTEQGDSAMYLCASSWGRQNTEAFFGQGTRLTVV.

The rearrangement uses TRBV5-4 and TRBJ1-2; TRBD1 is a possible D gene (6 bases). Germline CDR1 and CDR2: SGHNT and YYREEE (reference sequence). There are 13 residues in the CDR3. The ends were cut back, 4 bases at V and 4 bases at J, with 11 bases in the middle. CDR3 region: CASSTGQIYGYTF. The CDR3 region has the DNA TGTGCCAGCAGCACCGGACAGATCTATGGCTACACCTTC.

Details on this clone: The sample contains more than one DNA sequence encoding this CDR3. The CDR3 is CASSYSGSNQPQHF. The CDR3 DNA is TGTGCCAGCAGTTACTCAGGGAGTAATCAGCCCCAGCATTTT. The chain couples TRBV6-5 to TRBJ1-5; D not resolved. The CDR3 contains 14 residues. V lost 0 bases to trimming and J lost 4 bases, with 7 bases between them. Germline loops: CDR1 MNHEY, CDR2 SVGAGI.

This sequence joins TRBV5-8 and TRBJ1-1; TRBD1 is a possible D gene (5 bases). The CDR3 contains 14 residues. CDR1 SGHTS and CDR2 YDEGEE come from the germline V gene. The V end lost 0 bases, the J end lost 3 bases, and 9 bases lay between the germline ends. CDR3 sequence: CASSLAAGYTEAFF. The CDR3 nucleotides read TGTGCCAGCAGCTTGGCAGCAGGGTACACTGAAGCTTTCTTT.

V gene TRBV30 combines with J gene TRBJ2-1, with 7 bases aligning to TRBD2. CDR3 length: 13 amino acids. Germline CDR1 and CDR2: GTSNPN and SVGIG (reference sequence). V lost 2 bases, J lost 14 bases, and 12 bases stayed unmatched. This chain's CDR3 is CAWSLRGGAVKFF. The CDR3 DNA follows: TGTGCCTGGAGTCTCCGGGGAGGGGCAGTTAAGTTCTTC.

V gene TRBV5-1 combines with J gene TRBJ2-3; possibly TRBD2 for D (5 bases). V lost 4 bases and J lost 4, with 16 bases in between. From germline, CDR1 is SGHRS and CDR2 YFSETQ. There are 15 residues in the CDR3. The CDR3 DNA is TGCGCCAGCAGCCCGCGGGTGGCGGACGCAGATACGCAGTATTTT. Protein: CASSPRVADADTQYF.

The V gene is TRBV27, the J gene TRBJ2-3; 8 bases match TRBD1. V lost 6 bases, J lost 2 bases, and 4 bases stayed unmatched. Germline-derived CDR1 and CDR2 are MNHEY and SMNVEV (reference sequence). The CDR3 has 14 residues. CDR3 coding DNA: TGTGCCAGCAGACGGGACAGGCTCACAGATACGCAGTATTTT. Translating gives CASRRDRLTDTQYF.

This clone was seen a few times. The chain is built from TRBV28 and TRBJ1-5; D is undetermined. CDR1 and CDR2 (germline): MDHEN, SYDVKM. V dropped 7 bases and J dropped 9 bases, with 13 bases sitting between them. The CDR3 consists of 12 residues. In nucleotides, the CDR3 is TGTGCCAGCACCCGACCCCCTTGGCCCCAGCATTTT. This gives the protein CASTRPPWPQHF.

The genes are TRBV11-2 and TRBJ2-5, with D unclear. The CDR3 covers 15 residues. Trimming pared 6 bases from V and 2 bases from J, leaving 16 bases between. Per germline, CDR1 SGHAT and CDR2 FQNNGV. The CDR3 reads CASSLIKTLQETQYF. The CDR3 nucleotides are TGTGCCAGCAGTCTTATAAAGACTCTGCAAGAGACCCAGTACTTC.

This chain connects TRBV10-1 to TRBJ2-1; TRBD2 aligns across 8 bases. CDR3 length: 16 amino acids. V lost 6 bases, J lost 8 bases, and 15 bases stayed unmatched. From germline, CDR1 is WNHNN and CDR2 SYGVQD (reference sequence). This CDR3 reads CASSGTRDPFQDEQFF. Here the CDR3 DNA reads TGCGCCAGCAGCGGGACTAGGGACCCTTTTCAGGATGAGCAGTTCTTC.

The chain uses TRBV18 and TRBJ1-4; 7 bases align to TRBD1. The germline V gene encodes CDR1 KGHSH and CDR2 LQKENI. Trimming removed 5 bases from V and 0 bases from J; junction bases left unmatched: 6. The CDR3 extends over 16 amino acids. The chain's CDR3 is CASSKTGPPTNEKLFF. CDR3 bases: TGTGCCAGCTCAAAGACAGGGCCCCCAACTAATGAAAAACTGTTTTTT.

This chain joins TRBV12-5 and TRBJ1-1, with a tentative D call TRBD1 (5 bases). The V gene's germline CDR1 is LGHNT and CDR2 FRNRAP. There are 12 residues in the CDR3. With 5 bases removed from V and 11 bases from J, the gap between germline ends came to 15 bases. The CDR3 region is CASGILSGDAFF. The CDR3 region has the DNA TGTGCTAGTGGTATCCTCTCGGGGGACGCTTTCTTT.

The chain has TRBV7-3 and TRBJ2-2, with TRBD1 matching over 7 bases. This CDR3 is 14 amino acids long. J was trimmed by 6 bases and V by 5 bases; bases with no gene match: 6. The germline V gene has CDR1 SGHTA and CDR2 FQGTGA. The chain's CDR3 is CASSMTGNAGELFF. Here the CDR3 DNA reads TGTGCCAGCAGCATGACAGGGAATGCCGGGGAGCTGTTTTTT.

The chain recombines TRBV4-1 with TRBJ2-1; 9 bases agree with TRBD1. CDR3 length: 16 residues. With V trimmed by 3 bases and J by 6 bases, 9 bases remained unmatched. The germline V gene has CDR1 MGHRA and CDR2 YSYEKL. CDR3 protein: CASSHNNRGRLNEQFF. Here the CDR3 DNA reads TGCGCCAGCAGCCATAACAACAGGGGGCGCCTCAATGAGCAGTTCTTC.

In its sample, this clone was seen once. CDR3 bases: TGTGCCAGCATCCACAGGGGACAGGGAGCTTTCTTT. This sequence encodes CASIHRGQGAFF. This sequence joins TRBV6-5 and TRBJ1-1; TRBD1 matches at 9 bases. The CDR3 loop spans 12 amino acids. The J segment lost 10 bases and the V segment lost 7 bases, leaving 7 bases of the junction unmatched. The V gene's germline CDR1 is MNHEY and CDR2 SVGAGI.

This chain connects TRBV2 to TRBJ2-7, with D hard to call. This CDR3 spans 13 amino acids. Germline V CDR1 and CDR2: SNHLY, FYNNEI. The V and J ends lost 7 bases and 0 bases respectively, with 10 bases between them. CDR3 nucleotide sequence: TGTGCCAGCAATCGACCTAGCTCCTACGAGCAGTACTTC. It specifies CASNRPSSYEQYF. The complete variable domain, with remaining parts taken from reference TRBV2 and TRBJ2-7, reads EPEVTQTPSHQVTQMGQEVILRCVPISNHLYFYWYRQILGQKVEFLVSFYNNEISEKSEIFDDQFSVERPDGSNFTLKIRSTKLEDSAMYFCASNRPSSYEQYFGPGTRLTVT.

The rearrangement uses TRBV19 and TRBJ2-5, with 14 bases identical to TRBD2. After removal of 6 bases from V and 1 base from J, the junction contained 7 bases not matched to a gene. CDR1 and CDR2 (germline): LNHDA, SQIVND (reference sequence). CDR3 size: 17 residues. CDR3 DNA: TGTGCCAGTAGCACCGGGACTAGCGGGGGCGTCCAAGAGACCCAGTACTTC. Protein product: CASSTGTSGGVQETQYF.

This clone has a single count. The chain recombines TRBV7-9 with TRBJ2-5, with 8 bases that match TRBD2. Germline V gene lookup returns CDR1 SEHNR and CDR2 FQNEAQ (reference sequence). The CDR3 is made up of 14 amino acids. V lost 4 bases and J lost 4; bases outside the gene matches: 5. This chain's CDR3 is CASSSPSGLETQYF. The CDR3 coding sequence is TGTGCCAGCAGCTCACCTAGCGGGTTAGAGACCCAGTACTTC.

The chain uses TRBV5-4 and TRBJ1-2; the D gene is possibly TRBD1 (5 bases). Trimming removed 5 bases at V and 3 bases at J, with 20 bases between. Germline assignment: CDR1 SGHNT and CDR2 YYREEE (reference sequence). The CDR3 is made up of 16 amino acids. CDR3 residues: CASRPPVGGGDYGYTF. The DNA of the CDR3 is TGTGCCAGCAGACCCCCGGTTGGCGGGGGGGACTATGGCTACACCTTC.

The gene calls are TRBV4-3 and TRBJ2-2; no clear D gene. The CDR3 spans 15 residues. The V end lost 2 bases, the J end lost 1 base, and 8 bases lay between the germline ends. CDR1 is LGHNA and CDR2 is YSLEER in the germline V gene. The CDR3 reads CASSQSGKNTGELFF. For the CDR3, the DNA is TGCGCCAGCAGCCAAAGTGGCAAGAACACCGGGGAGCTGTTTTTT.

The V and J genes are TRBV4-2 and TRBJ1-2; 9 bases align to TRBD1. Germline assignment: CDR1 LGHNA and CDR2 YNFKEQ. V shed 0 bases and J 5 bases; nucleotides not matched to a gene: 28. The CDR3 covers 23 residues. This chain's CDR3 is CASSQDTHKTGTGKGIRGYGYTF. CDR3 coding DNA: TGTGCCAGCAGCCAAGATACCCATAAAACCGGGACAGGGAAGGGGATAAGGGGATATGGCTACACCTTC.